This T cell receptor (beta chain) comes out of a study of T cells of healthy individuals. This clonotype was detected many times. Germline lookup yields CDR1 MNHNY and CDR2 SVGAGI (reference sequence). This CDR3 is 14 amino acids long. The V and J ends lost 5 bases and 2 bases respectively, with 11 bases between them. TCRdb itself ran the 5' RACE reads through MiXCR, one entry per CDR3 protein. The sample has 35,000 to 45,000 distinct CDR3 sequences; 4% to 5% are singletons. The TCR comes from a human donor in good health. The chain carries TRBV6-6 and TRBJ2-3, with D possibly matching TRBD2 (5 bases). DNA of the CDR3: TGTGCCAGCAGTCCACTAGTTGACACAGATACGCAGTATTTT. This encodes CASSPLVDTDTQYF.